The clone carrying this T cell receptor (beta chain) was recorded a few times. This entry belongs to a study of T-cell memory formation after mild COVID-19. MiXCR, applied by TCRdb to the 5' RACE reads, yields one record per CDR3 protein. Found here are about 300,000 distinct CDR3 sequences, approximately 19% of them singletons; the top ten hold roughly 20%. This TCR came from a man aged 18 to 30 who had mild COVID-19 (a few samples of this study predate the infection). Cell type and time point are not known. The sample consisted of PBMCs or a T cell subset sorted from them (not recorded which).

CDR3 residues: CASSRTGGQIYEQYV. In DNA form, the CDR3 reads TGCGCCAGCAGCCGGACCGGTGGACAGATTTACGAGCAGTACGTC. The gene calls are TRBV4-1 and TRBJ2-7, with D maybe TRBD1 (6 bases). The germline CDR1 and CDR2 sequences are MGHRA and YSYEKL. This CDR3 has 15 residues. Trimming pared 4 bases from V and 4 bases from J, leaving 17 bases between.